The T cell receptor (beta chain) under discussion was sequenced for a study of cytomegalovirus exposure and HLA in healthy donors. At the level of the study: Genotyping showed around 81% of a few hundred donors falling in the Caucasian-associated ancestry cluster. Regarding the study as a whole: CMV serostatus was the only immune exposure information that was available.

Germline-derived CDR1 and CDR2 are SEHNR and FQNEAQ (reference sequence). V lost 6 bases and J lost 5; bases outside the gene matches: 6. The CDR3 has 14 residues. This clone was seen more than once but under ten times. Its antigen remains unidentified. With 60 Vbeta and 13 Jbeta primers, the PCR was carried out. Repertoires were generated with immunoSEQ multiplex PCR, while TCRdb's copy carries only in-frame clones and drops some. The sample contains about 72,000 clones, roughly four fifths of which appear only once. The sequencing sample was made of PBMCs. The chain uses TRBV7-9 and TRBJ1-4; 7 positions agree with TRBD1. The TCR was taken from a young man in good health and CMV-seronegative. The CDR3 protein is CASSSGQPNEKLFF. The CDR3 bases are TGTGCCAGCAGTTCGGGACAGCCAAATGAAAAACTGTTTTTT.